Included here is one T cell receptor beta chain sequence, with context. Its antigen is still unknown. This entry is derived from a study of cytomegalovirus exposure and HLA in healthy donors. Trimming at V came to 5 bases and at J to 0 bases, leaving 6 bases not matched to a gene. CDR1 MGHRA and CDR2 YSYEKL come from the germline V gene. There are 17 residues in the CDR3. 60 Vbeta and 13 Jbeta primers were used in PCR. Profiling relied on immunoSEQ multiplex PCR, and the TCRdb table lists in-frame clones only, not all of them. The sample yields 110,000 to 150,000 clones, around four fifths seen once. Study outcomes and limitations: A further, later analysis showed that HLA-associated TCR beta chains (compared with equally common others) were more clonally expanded. In an earlier analysis, most TCR beta V segments were productive about 87% or about 30% of the time.

The TCR comes from a female donor in good health and CMV-seronegative. The chain combines TRBV4-1 with TRBJ2-3; TRBD2 agrees at 12 bases. Sequenced sample: PBMCs. This CDR3 reads CASSLSGLAGSTDTQYF. The CDR3 nucleotides read TGCGCCAGCAGCTTGAGCGGACTAGCGGGAAGCACAGATACGCAGTATTTT.